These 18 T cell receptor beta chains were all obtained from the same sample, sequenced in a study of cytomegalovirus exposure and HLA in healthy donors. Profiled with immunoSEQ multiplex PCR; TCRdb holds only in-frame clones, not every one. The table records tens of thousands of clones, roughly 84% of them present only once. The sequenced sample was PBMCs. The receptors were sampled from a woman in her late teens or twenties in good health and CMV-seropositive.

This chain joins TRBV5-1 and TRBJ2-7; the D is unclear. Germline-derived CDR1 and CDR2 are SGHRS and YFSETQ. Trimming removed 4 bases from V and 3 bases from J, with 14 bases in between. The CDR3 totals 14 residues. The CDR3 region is CASSRVFDIYEQYF. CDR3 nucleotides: TGCGCCAGCAGCCGGGTCTTCGATATCTACGAGCAGTACTTC.

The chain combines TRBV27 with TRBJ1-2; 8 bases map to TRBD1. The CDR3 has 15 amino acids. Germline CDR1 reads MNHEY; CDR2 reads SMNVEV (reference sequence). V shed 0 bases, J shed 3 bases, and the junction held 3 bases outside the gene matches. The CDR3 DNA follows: TGTGCCAGCAGTTTATCGGGCAGGGGGCACTATGGCTACACCTTC. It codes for CASSLSGRGHYGYTF.

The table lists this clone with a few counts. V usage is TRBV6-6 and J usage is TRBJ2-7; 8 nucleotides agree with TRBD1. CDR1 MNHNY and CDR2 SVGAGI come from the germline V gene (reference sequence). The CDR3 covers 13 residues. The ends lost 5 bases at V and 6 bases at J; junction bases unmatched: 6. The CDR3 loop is CASSIYQGAEQYF. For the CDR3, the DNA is TGTGCCAGCAGTATATACCAGGGGGCCGAGCAGTACTTC.

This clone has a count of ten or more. CDR3 nucleotides: TGTGCCAGCAGCGGACAGGGGGTTAATGAAAAACTGTTTTTT. Amino acids: CASSGQGVNEKLFF. The chain uses TRBV9 and TRBJ1-4, with TRBD1 matching 9 bases. The CDR3 extends over 14 amino acids. After removal of 3 bases from V and 4 bases from J, the junction contained 1 base not matched to a gene. CDR1 and CDR2 (germline): SGDLS, YYNGEE.

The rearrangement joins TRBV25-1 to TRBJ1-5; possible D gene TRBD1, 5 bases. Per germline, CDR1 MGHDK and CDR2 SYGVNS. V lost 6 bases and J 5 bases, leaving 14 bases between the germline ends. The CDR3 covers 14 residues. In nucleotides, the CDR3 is TGTGCCAGCAGCACCTCGGGGGAGGATCAGCCCCAGCATTTT. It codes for CASSTSGEDQPQHF.

CDR3 sequence: CASSLAPRRKAYEQYF. The CDR3 region has the DNA TGTGCCAGCAGTTTAGCGCCCCGGCGGAAAGCCTACGAGCAGTACTTC. This sequence joins TRBV28 and TRBJ2-7; D not resolved. Germline V gives CDR1 MDHEN, CDR2 SYDVKM. V was cut by 2 bases and J by 2 bases, with 16 bases left in between. The CDR3 runs 16 residues.

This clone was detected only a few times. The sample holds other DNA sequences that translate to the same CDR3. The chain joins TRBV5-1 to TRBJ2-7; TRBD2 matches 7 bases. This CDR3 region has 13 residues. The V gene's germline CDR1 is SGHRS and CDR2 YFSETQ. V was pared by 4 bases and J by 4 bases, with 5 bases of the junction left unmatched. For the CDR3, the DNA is TGCGCCAGCAGCCCGGGAGGTGGATACGAGCAGTACTTC. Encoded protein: CASSPGGGYEQYF.

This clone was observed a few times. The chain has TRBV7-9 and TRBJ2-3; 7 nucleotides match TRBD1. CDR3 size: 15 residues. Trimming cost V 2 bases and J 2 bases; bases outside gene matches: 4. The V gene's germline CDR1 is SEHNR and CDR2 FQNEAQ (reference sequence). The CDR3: CASSLKTGYTDTQYF. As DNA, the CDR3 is TGTGCCAGCAGCTTAAAGACAGGGTACACAGATACGCAGTATTTT. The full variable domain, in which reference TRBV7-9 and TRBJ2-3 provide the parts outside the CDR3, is DTGVSQNPRHKITKRGQNVTFRCDPISEHNRLYWYRQTLGQGPEFLTYFQNEAQLEKSRLLSDRFSAERPKGSFSTLEIQRTEQGDSAMYLCASSLKTGYTDTQYFGPGTRLTVL.

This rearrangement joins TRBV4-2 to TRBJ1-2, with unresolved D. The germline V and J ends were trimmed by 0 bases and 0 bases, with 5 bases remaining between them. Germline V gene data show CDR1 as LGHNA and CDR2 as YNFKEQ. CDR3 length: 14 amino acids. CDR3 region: CASSQESANYGYTF. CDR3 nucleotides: TGTGCCAGCAGCCAAGAGTCGGCTAACTATGGCTACACCTTC.

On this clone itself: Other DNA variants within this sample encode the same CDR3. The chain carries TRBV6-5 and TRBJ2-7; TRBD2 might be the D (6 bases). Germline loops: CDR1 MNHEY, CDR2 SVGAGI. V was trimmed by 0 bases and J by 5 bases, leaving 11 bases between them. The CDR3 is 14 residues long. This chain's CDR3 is CASSYSRGSHEQYF. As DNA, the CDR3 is TGTGCCAGCAGTTACTCGCGGGGTAGCCACGAGCAGTACTTC.

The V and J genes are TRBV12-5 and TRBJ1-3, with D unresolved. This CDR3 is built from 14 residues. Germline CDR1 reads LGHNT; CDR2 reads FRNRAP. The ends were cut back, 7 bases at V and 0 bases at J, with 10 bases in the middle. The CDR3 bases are TGTGCTAGTGCTCTAACAGCCTCTGGAAACACCATATATTTT. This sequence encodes CASALTASGNTIYF.

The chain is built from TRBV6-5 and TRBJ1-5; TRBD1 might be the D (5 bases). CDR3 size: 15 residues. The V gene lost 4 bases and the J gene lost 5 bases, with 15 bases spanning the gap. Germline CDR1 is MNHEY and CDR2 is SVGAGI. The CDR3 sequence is CASSLSSGGDQPQHF. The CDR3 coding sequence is TGTGCCAGCAGTTTGTCATCGGGGGGGGATCAGCCCCAGCATTTT.

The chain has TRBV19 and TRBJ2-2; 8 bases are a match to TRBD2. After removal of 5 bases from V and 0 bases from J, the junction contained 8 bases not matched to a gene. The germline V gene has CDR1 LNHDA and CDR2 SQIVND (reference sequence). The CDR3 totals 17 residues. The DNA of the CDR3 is TGTGCCAGTAGTTCCCTCGCCGGGGGGGCGAACACCGGGGAGCTGTTTTTT. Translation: CASSSLAGGANTGELFF.

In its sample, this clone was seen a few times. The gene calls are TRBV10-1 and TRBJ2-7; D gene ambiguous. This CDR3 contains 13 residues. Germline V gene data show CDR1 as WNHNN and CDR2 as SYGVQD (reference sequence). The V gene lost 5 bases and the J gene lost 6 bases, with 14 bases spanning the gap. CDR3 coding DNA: TGCGCCAGCAGTCTCAACTCCGGTCGCGAGCAGTACTTC. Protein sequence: CASSLNSGREQYF.

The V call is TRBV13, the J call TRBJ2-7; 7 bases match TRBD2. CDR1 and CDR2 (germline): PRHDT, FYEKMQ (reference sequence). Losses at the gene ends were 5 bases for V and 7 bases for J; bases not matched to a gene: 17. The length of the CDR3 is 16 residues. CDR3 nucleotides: TGTGCCAGCAGCCCGCCGGGCGGGGGATTCCCTACGGAGCAGTACTTC. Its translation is CASSPPGGGFPTEQYF. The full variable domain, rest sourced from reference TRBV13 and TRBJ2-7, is AAGVIQSPRHLIKEKRETATLKCYPIPRHDTVYWYQQGPGQDPQFLISFYEKMQSDKGSIPDRFSAQQFSDYHSELNMSSLELGDSALYFCASSPPGGGFPTEQYFGPGTRLTVT.

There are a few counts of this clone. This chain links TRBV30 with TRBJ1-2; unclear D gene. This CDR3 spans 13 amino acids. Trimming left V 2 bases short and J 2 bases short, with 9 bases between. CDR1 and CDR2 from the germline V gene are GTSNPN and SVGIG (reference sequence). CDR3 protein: CAWSLGRNYGYTF. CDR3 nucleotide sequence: TGTGCCTGGAGTTTGGGGAGGAACTATGGCTACACCTTC.

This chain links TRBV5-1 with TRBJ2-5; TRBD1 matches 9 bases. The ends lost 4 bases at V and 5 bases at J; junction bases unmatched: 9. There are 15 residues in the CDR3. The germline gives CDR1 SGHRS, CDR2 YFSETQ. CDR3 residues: CASSLRDRVRETQYF. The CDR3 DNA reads TGCGCCAGCAGCCTCCGGGACAGGGTAAGGGAGACCCAGTACTTC.

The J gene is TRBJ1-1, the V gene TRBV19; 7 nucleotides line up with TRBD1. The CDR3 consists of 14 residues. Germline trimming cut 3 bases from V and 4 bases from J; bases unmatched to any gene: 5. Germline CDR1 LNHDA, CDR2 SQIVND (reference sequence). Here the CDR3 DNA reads TGTGCCAGTAGTATCGACAGGGTGGGCACTGAAGCTTTCTTT. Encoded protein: CASSIDRVGTEAFF.